These 22 T cell receptor beta chains were sequenced from one sample in a study of blood T cell repertoires in COVID-19. Sequencing was performed with immunoSEQ multiplex PCR; in TCRdb, only in-frame clones are kept and a portion is missing. In the table there are 150,000 to 250,000 clones, about 80% of which are singletons. The sample was PBMCs or T cells enriched from blood (not recorded which). The receptors derive from a man aged 40-49 years who had recovered from COVID-19.

The chain uses TRBV12-3 or TRBV12-4 and TRBJ2-3; 8 positions agree with TRBD1. This CDR3 has 13 amino acids. V lost 5 bases, J lost 3 bases, and 1 base stayed unmatched. The CDR3 loop is CASSRQGTDTQYF. The CDR3, as DNA: TGTGCCAGCAGTCGACAGGGGACAGATACGCAGTATTTT.

This chain joins TRBV18 and TRBJ1-3; weak D call: TRBD1 (5 bases). V gave up 5 bases and J gave up 2 bases, with 19 bases separating them. CDR3 length equals 17 residues. CDR1 and CDR2 (germline): KGHSH, LQKENI. Here the CDR3 reads CASSRSIPGPPGNTIYF. CDR3 sequence (DNA): TGTGCCAGCTCAAGATCTATCCCAGGGCCCCCTGGAAACACCATATATTTT.

The chain joins TRBV4-1 to TRBJ1-3; D possibly corresponds to TRBD1 (6 bases). The V gene's germline CDR1 is MGHRA and CDR2 YSYEKL. This CDR3 has 15 residues. V was pared by 0 bases and J by 3 bases, with 9 bases between. CDR3 nucleotides: TGCGCCAGCAGCCAAGACAGGGGAGTTGGAAACACCATATATTTT. Translation: CASSQDRGVGNTIYF.

The rearrangement links TRBV11-3 to TRBJ2-7; 8 nucleotides agree with TRBD2. V was clipped by 3 bases and J by 2 bases; unmatched bases: 6. The germline gives CDR1 SGHNT, CDR2 YENEEA. The CDR3 runs to 15 residues. CDR3 region: CASSLDGRGTYEQYF. The CDR3 nucleotides read TGTGCCAGCAGCTTGGACGGGAGGGGGACCTACGAGCAGTACTTC.

The CDR3 loop is CAIHTGYTEAFF. The CDR3 coding sequence is TGTGCCATTCATACAGGGTACACTGAAGCTTTCTTT. V is TRBV12-3 or TRBV12-4 and J is TRBJ1-1; perhaps TRBD1 as D (6 bases). V lost 10 bases and J 3 bases, leaving 12 bases between the germline ends. There are 12 residues in the CDR3.

This chain connects TRBV5-1 to TRBJ2-7, with D hard to call. Trimming removed 1 base at V and 0 bases at J, with 5 bases between. CDR3 length: 13 residues. Germline CDR1 reads SGHRS; CDR2 reads YFSETQ. In nucleotides, the CDR3 is TGCGCCAGCAGCTTGTGGAGCTCCTACGAGCAGTACTTC. Its protein product is CASSLWSSYEQYF.

The chain has TRBV5-5 and TRBJ2-3; tentative D call: TRBD1 (6 bases). V was cut by 0 bases and J by 5 bases, with 10 bases left in between. CDR3 size: 14 residues. Germline V lookup: CDR1 SGHKS, CDR2 YYEKEE (reference sequence). CDR3 bases: TGTGCCAGCAGCTTGGCCCACAGGGAAGATACGCAGTATTTT. Translating gives CASSLAHREDTQYF.

The rearrangement uses TRBV10-3 and TRBJ1-1, with TRBD1 matching 9 bases. Germline CDR1 ENHRY, CDR2 SYGVKD. V lost 7 bases to trimming and J lost 1 base; unmatched junction nucleotides: 7. This CDR3 region has 15 residues. In DNA form, the CDR3 reads TGTGCCATCAAATACCAGGACAGGGGGAACACTGAAGCTTTCTTT. Encoded protein: CAIKYQDRGNTEAFF.

This clone was recorded only once. The chain combines TRBV6-4 with TRBJ1-4; D is possibly TRBD1 (5 bases). The germline V gene encodes CDR1 MRHNA and CDR2 SNTAGT. V was pared by 4 bases and J by 0 bases, with 9 bases between. This CDR3 has 15 residues. As DNA, the CDR3 is TGTGCCAGCAGTGTCACGGGGGCAACTAATGAAAAACTGTTTTTT. This gives the protein CASSVTGATNEKLFF.

This chain uses TRBV30 with TRBJ1-2, with D possibly being TRBD1 (6 bases). The CDR3 consists of 14 residues. Germline values: CDR1 GTSNPN, CDR2 SVGIG (reference sequence). V lost 0 bases to trimming and J lost 4 bases, with 12 bases between them. The CDR3 DNA reads as TGTGCCTGGAGTGTACGAGGGGGTGGCTATGGCTACACCTTC. Translated: CAWSVRGGGYGYTF.

This clone was detected once. The genes are TRBV5-1 and TRBJ2-5; D is unclear. The CDR3 loop spans 16 amino acids. Germline V gene lookup returns CDR1 SGHRS and CDR2 YFSETQ. Trimming cost V 1 base and J 0 bases, with 13 bases left between them. The CDR3 DNA sequence: TGCGCCAGCAGCTTGAGTCTCCACTCCGACCAAGAGACCCAGTACTTC. This sequence encodes CASSLSLHSDQETQYF.

The genes are TRBV5-1 and TRBJ1-1; 7 bases match TRBD1. Looked up from germline, CDR1 is SGHRS and CDR2 is YFSETQ. This CDR3 comprises 17 residues. The trim removed 0 bases at V and 1 base at J, leaving 9 bases unmatched. The DNA of the CDR3 is TGCGCCAGCAGCTTGGGACAGGGAGGATCAGGGAACACTGAAGCTTTCTTT. Translation gives CASSLGQGGSGNTEAFF.

This clone was detected once. The gene calls are TRBV6-5 and TRBJ2-1; TRBD1 matches at 7 bases. V was clipped by 6 bases and J by 3 bases; unmatched bases: 8. Germline V gives CDR1 MNHEY, CDR2 SVGAGI. This CDR3 spans 15 amino acids. This CDR3 reads CASSLYRGLYNEQFF. The CDR3 DNA is TGTGCCAGCAGCCTATACAGGGGCCTCTACAATGAGCAGTTCTTC.

The genes are TRBV7-8 and TRBJ2-1, with 7 bases aligning to TRBD1. The junction had 8 bases not matched to a gene; V was cut back by 6 bases and J by 0 bases. Germline CDR1 reads SGHVS; CDR2 reads FQNEAQ. This CDR3 is built from 16 residues. The DNA of the CDR3 is TGTGCCAGCAGGCCCTCCAGGGGGAGCTCCTACAATGAGCAGTTCTTC. Its protein product is CASRPSRGSSYNEQFF.

V gene TRBV21-1 combines with J gene TRBJ2-1; whether TRBD1, the table's D call, matches the DNA was not checked. TRBV21-1 is labeled a pseudogene. The CDR3 consists of 16 residues. In DNA form, the CDR3 reads TGTGCCAGCAGCAAAGTTTCACAGGCCTTGGGCAATGAGCAGTTCTTC. As protein: CASSKVSQALGNEQFF.

This rearrangement joins TRBV6-4 to TRBJ2-5; perhaps TRBD2 as D (6 bases). The CDR3 covers 12 residues. The ends were cut back, 7 bases at V and 7 bases at J, with 13 bases in the middle. CDR1 and CDR2 from the germline V gene are MRHNA and SNTAGT. The DNA for the CDR3 is TGTGCCAGCATCGGGCGGGAAGGGACCCAGTACTTC. Its translation: CASIGREGTQYF.

The chain combines TRBV5-1 with TRBJ1-6; TRBD1 matches at 10 bases. The V gene's germline CDR1 is SGHRS and CDR2 YFSETQ. The CDR3 sequence is 16 residues long. The V and J ends lost 3 bases and 8 bases, in that order; junction bases with no gene match: 8. The CDR3 DNA follows: TGCGCCAGCAGCTCACGGGGACAGGGGATCTATTCACCCCTCCACTTT. Residues: CASSSRGQGIYSPLHF.

Written as DNA, the CDR3 is TGTGCCAGCAGCCAAGGGGGGCATAAACTGTTTTTT. Translating gives CASSQGGHKLFF. This rearrangement joins TRBV3-1 (or the pseudogene TRBV3-2) to TRBJ1-4; D is perhaps TRBD1 (6 bases). From germline, CDR1 is LGHDT and CDR2 YNNKEL (reference sequence). This CDR3 comprises 12 residues. The ends were cut back, 1 base at V and 11 bases at J, with 8 bases in the middle.

This chain joins TRBV7-9 and TRBJ1-6; 7 bases fit TRBD1. Trimming cost V 3 bases and J 7 bases; bases outside gene matches: 3. Germline values: CDR1 SEHNR, CDR2 FQNEAQ (reference sequence). The CDR3 runs 14 residues. The CDR3 DNA reads TGTGCCAGCAGCTTGGCACAGGGGAATTCACCCCTCCACTTT. Its protein is CASSLAQGNSPLHF.

The gene calls are TRBV28 and TRBJ1-5; 9 positions match TRBD1. Germline V gene data show CDR1 as MDHEN and CDR2 as SYDVKM. This CDR3 contains 16 residues. Unmatched junction bases numbered 12, after V lost 2 bases and J lost 10 bases. In DNA form, the CDR3 reads TGTGCCAGCAGTTTAACCGGGACAGGGAACTTTGTACCCCAGCATTTT. It yields the protein CASSLTGTGNFVPQHF. Combining the CDR3 with reference TRBV28 and TRBJ1-5 gives the whole variable domain DVKVTQSSRYLVKRTGEKVFLECVQDMDHENMFWYRQDPGLGLRLIYFSYDVKMKEKGDIPEGYSVSREKKERFSLILESASTNQTSMYLCASSLTGTGNFVPQHFGDGTRLSIL.

There are a few counts of this clone. The chain recombines TRBV27 with TRBJ1-3, with D perhaps matching TRBD1 (6 bases). CDR1 is MNHEY, CDR2 SMNVEV, per germline (reference sequence). The CDR3 has 15 amino acids. The germline V and J ends were trimmed by 8 bases and 4 bases, with 18 bases remaining between them. In nucleotides, the CDR3 is TGTGCCAGCCGGGGGGCAGAGCCAGAGGGAAACACCATATATTTT. Residues: CASRGAEPEGNTIYF.

As DNA, the CDR3 is TGTGCCAGCTCACCACAGGGGGCGATGAGGGAGACCCAGTACTTC. It encodes CASSPQGAMRETQYF. The rearrangement uses TRBV18 and TRBJ2-5; 7 positions agree with TRBD1. V was pared by 1 base and J by 5 bases, with 7 bases of the junction left unmatched. Per germline, CDR1 KGHSH and CDR2 LQKENI. The CDR3 is 15 residues long.